This is a list of T cell receptor beta chains from one sample in a study of blood T cell repertoires in COVID-19. The data were produced by immunoSEQ multiplex PCR, yet TCRdb's version contains in-frame clones alone and is incomplete. The table has a few hundred thousand clones, around 90% seen once. Sample: peripheral blood. The receptors originated from a man between 18 and 29 years old with COVID-19, enrolled during active disease. The CDR3 runs from the conserved cysteine through the conserved F or W. A D gene is named only where the DNA matches it firmly. The size entry is marked missing in some rows and otherwise reads once, few, many or a size class.

CDR3 length,clone size,J gene,V gene,D gene,CDR3 protein,CDR3 DNA
16,-,TRBJ1-6,TRBV5-5,-,CASRREGVPSNSPLHF,TGTGCCAGCAGGCGGGAGGGGGTTCCTTCTAATTCACCCCTCCACTTT
14,-,TRBJ2-7,TRBV19,TRBD1,CASSIGQGVGEQYF,TGTGCCAGTAGTATAGGACAGGGAGTGGGCGAGCAGTACTTC
14,-,TRBJ1-4,TRBV9,-,CASSVGRNYEKLFF,TGTGCCAGCAGCGTGGGGCGGAACTATGAAAAACTGTTTTTT
16,-,TRBJ1-1,TRBV9,-,CASSVGEGYMNTEAFF,TGTGCCAGCAGCGTGGGGGAGGGATACATGAACACTGAAGCTTTCTTT
16,-,TRBJ2-3,TRBV27,-,CASSLSAGLDTDTQYF,TGTGCCAGCAGTTTATCGGCGGGACTCGACACAGATACGCAGTATTTT
11,-,TRBJ2-1,TRBV5-5,-,CASSLSYEQFF,TGTGCCAGCAGCTTGTCGTATGAGCAGTTCTTC
16,-,TRBJ2-1,TRBV7-3,TRBD2,CASSLNAGEAYNEQFF,TGTGCCAGCAGCTTAAATGCGGGAGAGGCCTACAATGAGCAGTTCTTC
12,-,TRBJ1-4,TRBV9,-,CASSGNEEKLFF,TGTGCCAGCAGCGGAAATGAGGAAAAACTGTTTTTT
13,-,TRBJ1-1,TRBV6-5,TRBD1,CASSVTGGTEAFF,TGTGCCAGCAGCGTCACAGGGGGGACTGAAGCTTTCTTT
14,-,TRBJ2-1,TRBV10-2,-,CASSVAGAYNEQFF,TGCGCCAGCAGTGTCGCGGGCGCCTACAATGAGCAGTTCTTC
13,-,TRBJ1-6,TRBV10-1,-,CASSVNRNSPLHF,TGCGCCAGCAGTGTCAACAGGAATTCACCCCTCCACTTT
14,-,TRBJ2-7,TRBV11-3,TRBD1,CASSLGQGAREQYF,TGTGCCAGCAGCTTAGGCCAGGGGGCGAGGGAGCAGTACTTC
17,-,TRBJ2-7,TRBV2,TRBD2,CASSLSSGTTLPYEQYF,TGTGCCAGCAGCCTCTCTTCCGGGACTACGCTCCCTTACGAGCAGTACTTC
17,-,TRBJ2-1,TRBV2,TRBD2,CASSEASGRAGSDEQFF,TGTGCCAGCAGTGAGGCTAGCGGGAGGGCCGGGTCCGATGAGCAGTTCTTC
15,once,TRBJ1-2,TRBV19,-,CASSLRGDPKAYYTF,TGTGCCAGTAGTCTCCGGGGGGATCCTAAGGCCTACTACACCTTC
15,once,TRBJ2-7,TRBV7-9,-,CASSGGQASSYEQYF,TGTGCCAGCAGCGGAGGCCAGGCGAGCTCCTACGAGCAGTACTTC
15,-,TRBJ2-1,TRBV15,TRBD2,CATSDGTSDYNEQFF,TGTGCCACCAGCGACGGGACTAGCGACTACAATGAGCAGTTCTTC
16,-,TRBJ2-7,TRBV6-5,TRBD2,CASSYRSTSGFGEQYF,TGTGCCAGCAGTTACCGTTCGACTAGCGGGTTTGGGGAGCAGTACTTC
15,-,TRBJ1-2,TRBV5-6,TRBD1,CASSLLSRGSYGYTF,TGTGCCAGCAGCTTGCTATCCAGGGGGAGCTATGGCTACACCTTC
15,once,TRBJ1-6,TRBV7-2,-,CASSHGRGRVSPLHF,TGTGCCAGCAGTCACGGCAGGGGACGGGTCTCACCCCTCCACTTT
16,many,TRBJ2-3,TRBV9,TRBD2,CASSVTGGRVGDTQYF,TGTGCCAGCAGCGTAACCGGCGGGAGGGTTGGAGATACGCAGTATTTT
17,-,TRBJ2-5,TRBV5-1,-,CASSPGYHGRLSETQYF,TGCGCCAGCAGCCCGGGATATCACGGAAGGCTGTCGGAGACCCAGTACTTC
13,-,TRBJ1-1,TRBV6-6,-,CASSPEGETEAFF,TGTGCCAGCAGTCCAGAGGGGGAGACTGAAGCTTTCTTT
13,-,TRBJ1-6,TRBV6-5,-,CASKEVYSSPLHF,TGTGCCAGCAAGGAGGTTTATTCGTCACCCCTCCACTTT
15,-,TRBJ1-5,TRBV19,TRBD1,CASSITGATNQPQHF,TGTGCCAGTAGTATAACAGGGGCGACCAATCAGCCCCAGCATTTT
15,-,TRBJ2-2,TRBV6-5,TRBD1,CASIDTGQITGELFF,TGTGCCAGCATAGATACGGGACAGATCACCGGGGAGCTGTTTTTT
13,-,TRBJ2-1,TRBV6-5,-,CASTRSGVGEQFF,TGTGCCAGCACCCGGTCAGGGGTCGGTGAGCAGTTCTTC
14,-,TRBJ2-7,TRBV4-2,-,CASSQDRASYEQYF,TGTGCCAGCAGCCAAGACAGGGCTTCCTACGAGCAGTACTTC
16,once,TRBJ2-7,TRBV5-4,TRBD2,CASTPKAGEGSREQYF,TGTGCCAGCACCCCCAAAGCGGGGGAGGGCTCGAGGGAGCAGTACTTC
13,-,TRBJ1-6,TRBV6-5,-,CASSSRLGSPLHF,TGTGCCAGCAGTTCTCGACTGGGTTCACCCCTCCACTTT
18,once,TRBJ2-7,TRBV14,TRBD2,CASAASPGTSGTLYEQYF,TGTGCCAGCGCCGCTTCACCCGGGACTAGCGGGACGCTATACGAGCAGTACTTC
15,-,TRBJ2-2,TRBV3-1/TRBV3-2,-,CASSQIGGSTGELFF,TGTGCCAGCAGCCAGATAGGAGGGAGCACCGGGGAGCTGTTTTTT
15,-,TRBJ2-1,TRBV9,TRBD2,CASSARTSGYNEQFF,TGTGCCAGCAGCGCCCGGACTAGCGGCTACAATGAGCAGTTCTTC
17,-,TRBJ2-6,TRBV2,TRBD2,CASRGLAPDSGANVLTF,TGTGCCAGCAGAGGACTAGCGCCAGACTCTGGGGCCAACGTCCTGACTTTC
15,-,TRBJ2-7,TRBV27,TRBD2,CASMELSGGNYEQYF,TGTGCCAGCATGGAGCTGAGCGGGGGTAACTACGAGCAGTACTTC
15,-,TRBJ2-1,TRBV9,TRBD2,CASSVSGTSEMEQFF,TGTGCCAGCAGCGTCAGTGGGACTAGCGAAATGGAGCAGTTCTTC
14,-,TRBJ2-1,TRBV3-1/TRBV3-2,-,CASSLTDMYNEQFF,TGTGCCAGCAGCCTGACAGACATGTACAATGAGCAGTTCTTC
15,-,TRBJ2-7,TRBV5-5,-,CASSLKLMSSYEQYF,TGTGCCAGCAGCTTGAAGCTAATGAGCTCCTACGAGCAGTACTTC
18,-,TRBJ1-5,TRBV19,TRBD1,CASSITGGAYHSNQPQHF,TGTGCCAGTAGTATTACAGGGGGCGCATACCATAGCAATCAGCCCCAGCATTTT
14,-,TRBJ2-3,TRBV7-9,-,CASSLVGVSDTQYF,TGTGCCAGCAGCTTAGTAGGGGTGTCAGATACGCAGTATTTT
15,-,TRBJ1-2,TRBV19,-,CASSTGSRGSYGYTF,TGTGCCAGTAGTACGGGATCCCGGGGAAGCTATGGCTACACCTTC
15,few,TRBJ2-7,TRBV11-3,-,CASSSRVADPYEQYF,TGTGCCAGCAGCTCCCGGGTAGCGGACCCCTACGAGCAGTACTTC
16,-,TRBJ1-5,TRBV18,TRBD1,CASSPGGTGSNQPQHF,TGTGCCAGCTCACCTGGTGGGACAGGGAGCAATCAGCCCCAGCATTTT
19,-,TRBJ2-7,TRBV18,TRBD1,CASSASTGARFTTTGEQYF,TGTGCCAGTTCCGCTTCGACAGGGGCCCGCTTTACTACTACGGGCGAGCAGTACTTC
13,-,TRBJ1-4,TRBV2,-,CASRDQLGEKLFF,TGTGCCAGCAGGGACCAACTAGGGGAAAAACTGTTTTTT
14,-,TRBJ2-3,TRBV5-1,-,CASSIGGSTDTQYF,TGCGCCAGCAGCATCGGAGGGAGCACAGATACGCAGTATTTT
14,-,TRBJ1-4,TRBV6-5,-,CASSYSGVNEKLFF,TGTGCCAGCAGTTACTCCGGGGTGAATGAAAAACTGTTTTTT
13,-,TRBJ1-5,TRBV21-1,-,CASNPRQNQPQHF,TGTGCCAGCAACCCCCGACAGAATCAGCCCCAGCATTTT
15,few,TRBJ2-7,TRBV6-5,TRBD2,CASSYSSGGAYEQYF,TGTGCCAGCAGTTACTCTAGCGGGGGGGCCTACGAGCAGTACTTC